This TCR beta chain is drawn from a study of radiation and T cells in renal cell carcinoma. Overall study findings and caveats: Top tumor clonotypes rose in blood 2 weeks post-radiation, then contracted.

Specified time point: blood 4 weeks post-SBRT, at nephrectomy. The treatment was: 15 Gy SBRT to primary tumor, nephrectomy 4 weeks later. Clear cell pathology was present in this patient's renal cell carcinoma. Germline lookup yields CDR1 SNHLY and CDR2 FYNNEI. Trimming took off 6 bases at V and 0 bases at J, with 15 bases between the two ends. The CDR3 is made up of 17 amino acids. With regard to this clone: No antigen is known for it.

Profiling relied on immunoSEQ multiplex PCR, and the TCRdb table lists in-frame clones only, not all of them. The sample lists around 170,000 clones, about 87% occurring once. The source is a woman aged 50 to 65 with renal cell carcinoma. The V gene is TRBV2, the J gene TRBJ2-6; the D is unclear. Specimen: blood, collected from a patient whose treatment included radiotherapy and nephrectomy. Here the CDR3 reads CASRENRPPSGANVLTF. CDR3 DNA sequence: TGTGCCAGCAGGGAAAACAGACCTCCCTCTGGGGCCAACGTCCTGACTTTC.